The present TCR beta chain was sequenced within a study of memory CD4+ T cells and cytomegalovirus serostatus. The wider study: This sample comes from healthy Belgian adults, roughly 9 CMV seropositive, around 26 seronegative.

V gave up 3 bases and J gave up 2 bases; unmatched junction bases: 3. The CDR3 has 15 residues. Germline CDR1 reads KGHSH; CDR2 reads LQKENI. Per the authors' pipeline: After removing out-of-frame reads, approximately 2 million distinct TCRbeta sequences remained. Only in-frame clones appear in the TCRdb table, and some are missing; sequencing was by immunoSEQ multiplex PCR. The V and J calls and clone size were taken over from that table, and D and trimming were inferred from the DNA. The sample has about 43,000 clones; about three quarters are singletons. The sort gate was single viable CD3+CD4+CD8-CD45RO+ cells for memory CD4+ T cells. Serostatus was set by detecting CMV pp150, pp28, p38, p52 IgG.

Sequencing was done on a sample of memory CD4+ T cells from blood. The chain links TRBV18 to TRBJ2-3, with TRBD1 matching 9 bases. The sequence derives from an adult in good health and CMV-seronegative. CDR3 loop: CASSPGQGNTDTQYF. The CDR3 DNA reads TGTGCCAGCTCACCGGGACAGGGTAACACAGATACGCAGTATTTT.